Each of the 14 T cell receptor beta chains below was sequenced from the same sample in a study of OX40 agonist ivuxolimab in advanced cancers. Receptors were amplified or captured by the immunoSEQ multiplex PCR assay. Sourced from immuneACCESS, this table was stored by TCRdb with only in-frame sequences that have V and J called. A share of the clones is absent; for the studies checked, an unresolved V gene accounts for under half, and the remainder has no known explanation. The sample table contains approximately 41,000 clones; only one count was recorded for around nine tenths of them. In total, the top ten clones hold approximately 35% of the sample. The source material was CD4+ or CD8+ T cells sorted from blood, sampled in a trial of the OX40 agonist ivuxolimab. These TCRs come from an adult with an advanced solid tumor such as melanoma, head and neck, liver or kidney cancer.

This chain uses TRBV19 with TRBJ2-7; TRBD2 agrees at 10 bases. In germline, CDR1 is LNHDA, CDR2 SQIVND (reference sequence). The CDR3 has 14 residues. V shed 4 bases, J shed 4 bases, and the junction held 4 bases outside the gene matches. The CDR3 bases are TGTGCCAGTAGTAGTCTAGCGGGAGCATACGAGCAGTACTTC. This codes for CASSSLAGAYEQYF.

The genes are TRBV6-5 and TRBJ1-2, with D perhaps TRBD1 (5 bases). This CDR3 contains 13 residues. The germline V gene has CDR1 MNHEY and CDR2 SVGAGI. The germline V and J ends were trimmed by 2 bases and 2 bases, with 6 bases remaining between them. The CDR3: CASSYRQNYGYTF. The CDR3 region has the DNA TGTGCCAGCAGTTACCGACAGAACTATGGCTACACCTTC.

This chain joins TRBV5-8 and TRBJ1-2; tentative D call: TRBD1 (5 bases). With 4 bases removed from V and 0 bases from J, the gap between germline ends came to 13 bases. Per the germline V gene, CDR1 is SGHTS and CDR2 is YDEGEE. This CDR3 contains 15 residues. The CDR3 nucleotides are TGTGCCAGCAGCCCCAGGGCGTCTTCTAACTATGGCTACACCTTC. Translated: CASSPRASSNYGYTF. Using reference TRBV5-8 and TRBJ1-2 for the parts outside the CDR3, the full variable domain is EAGVTQSPTHLIKTRGQQATLRCSPISGHTSVYWYQQALGLGLQFLLWYDEGEERNRGNFPPRFSGRQFPNYSSELNVNALELEDSALYLCASSPRASSNYGYTFGSGTRLTVV.

The rearrangement uses TRBV28 and TRBJ2-6, with 7 positions matching TRBD1. Germline CDR1 and CDR2: MDHEN and SYDVKM. The ends lost 3 bases at V and 1 base at J; junction bases unmatched: 3. The CDR3 is 16 residues long. CDR3 residues: CASSFATGSGANVLTF. The CDR3 nucleotides read TGTGCCAGCAGTTTCGCGACAGGGTCTGGGGCCAACGTCCTGACTTTC.

The rearrangement links TRBV30 to TRBJ2-7; D is unresolved. V shed 0 bases and J shed 1 base, with 10 bases lying between them. The V gene's germline CDR1 is GTSNPN and CDR2 SVGIG (reference sequence). The CDR3 runs to 14 residues. CDR3 sequence: CAWSVPALSYEQYF. The CDR3 nucleotides are TGTGCCTGGAGTGTACCAGCGTTATCCTACGAGCAGTACTTC.

This chain connects TRBV5-1 to TRBJ1-1, with 8 bases aligning to TRBD1. The CDR3 loop spans 14 amino acids. The germline CDR1 and CDR2 sequences are SGHRS and YFSETQ. V trimming: 4 bases; J trimming: 10 bases; junction bases outside the gene matches: 12. The CDR3 DNA is TGCGCCAGCAGCCACTCCGCACAGGGGGAGGTAGCTTTCTTT. Its translation is CASSHSAQGEVAFF.

The chain couples TRBV19 to TRBJ2-7; D might be TRBD1 (6 bases). Trimming removed 7 bases at V and 5 bases at J, with 15 bases between. The CDR3 runs 13 residues. Germline V gives CDR1 LNHDA, CDR2 SQIVND (reference sequence). CDR3: CASNKQGGDEQYF. DNA for the CDR3: TGTGCCAGTAATAAACAGGGCGGAGACGAGCAGTACTTC.

The rearrangement links TRBV11-2 to TRBJ2-7; D gene ambiguous. In germline, CDR1 is SGHAT, CDR2 FQNNGV. Trimming removed 5 bases at V and 5 bases at J, with 10 bases between. The CDR3 is made up of 12 amino acids. The CDR3 loop is CASSPTHHEQYF. CDR3 coding DNA: TGTGCCAGCAGCCCGACCCACCACGAGCAGTACTTC.

The chain couples TRBV25-1 to TRBJ2-5, with D uncertain. Germline CDR1 is MGHDK and CDR2 is SYGVNS. Trimming took 0 bases from V and 9 from J, leaving 11 bases between them. The CDR3 loop spans 13 amino acids. The CDR3 nucleotides are TGTGCCAGCAGTGAATATCCCGGTCGATCCCAGTACTTC. Its protein product is CASSEYPGRSQYF.

The V gene is TRBV5-4, the J gene TRBJ2-1, with D unresolved. The CDR3 consists of 15 residues. Germline V gives CDR1 SGHNT, CDR2 YYREEE (reference sequence). V gave up 0 bases and J gave up 0 bases, with 7 bases separating them. The CDR3 region is CASSLAPSSYNEQFF. For the CDR3, the DNA is TGTGCCAGCAGCTTGGCCCCGAGCTCCTACAATGAGCAGTTCTTC.

This clone was counted a single time. This sequence joins TRBV19 and TRBJ2-5, with D maybe TRBD2 (7 bases). Germline V gives CDR1 LNHDA, CDR2 SQIVND (reference sequence). The CDR3 is 18 amino acids. V dropped 8 bases and J dropped 5 bases, with 30 bases sitting between them. CDR3 protein: CASHARGASGRGGETQYF. For the CDR3, the DNA is TGTGCCAGTCATGCCAGGGGCGCTAGCGGAAGGGGAGGGGAGACCCAGTACTTC.

The V and J genes are TRBV11-3 and TRBJ2-7; D possibly corresponds to TRBD2 (5 bases). From germline, CDR1 is SGHNT and CDR2 YENEEA. Trimming took 1 base from V and 3 from J, leaving 10 bases between them. This CDR3 region has 14 residues. The CDR3 sequence: CASSLASGGYEQYF. The CDR3 DNA sequence: TGTGCCAGCAGCTTAGCCAGCGGCGGCTACGAGCAGTACTTC.

This clone was counted a few times. The chain combines TRBV28 with TRBJ1-6, with 7 bases aligning to TRBD1. CDR1 and CDR2 (germline): MDHEN, SYDVKM. With V trimmed by 4 bases and J by 6 bases, 3 bases remained unmatched. There are 14 residues in the CDR3. CDR3 region: CASSSDRANSPLHF. The CDR3, as DNA: TGTGCCAGCAGTTCCGACAGGGCTAATTCACCCCTCCACTTT.

The V and J genes are TRBV5-4 and TRBJ2-6; D not certain. The CDR3 covers 14 residues. Germline V gene sequence: CDR1 SGHNT, CDR2 YYREEE (reference sequence). Trimming removed 1 base from V and 1 base from J, with 3 bases in between. The CDR3 DNA follows: TGTGCCAGCAGCTTGTTTTCTGGGGCCAACGTCCTGACTTTC. This translates into CASSLFSGANVLTF.